Ten or more counts support the clone carrying this T cell receptor (beta chain). This record comes from a study of glioma-infiltrating T cells. The V and J ends lost 2 bases and 3 bases respectively, with 13 bases between them. Germline V gives CDR1 SNHLY, CDR2 FYNNEI. The CDR3 consists of 15 residues. Using RNA template, CDR3s of TCR alpha and beta were amplified with iRepertoire arm-PCR. MiXCR, run by TCRdb on the multiplex PCR reads, gives a single entry per CDR3 protein. The sample shows 35,000 to 45,000 distinct CDR3 sequences, about a fifth of them seen only once. This TCR came from a human donor with low-grade glioma or glioblastoma, undergoing nonglioma brain surgery, or in good health (not recorded which). Sequenced: glioma tissue, nonneoplastic brain tissue, or PBMCs (not recorded which). This sequence joins TRBV2 and TRBJ2-5, with D perhaps assigned TRBD1 or TRBD2 (5 bases each). The CDR3 DNA is TGTGCCAGCAGTGAAATGGGACGGAATGAAGAGACCCAGTACTTC. Protein product: CASSEMGRNEETQYF.